Described below is a single T cell receptor (beta chain) sequence and its context. With 0 bases removed from V and 5 bases from J, the gap between germline ends came to 13 bases. Looked up from germline, CDR1 is MNHEY and CDR2 is SVGAGI. This CDR3 comprises 15 residues. The data were taken from a study of pediatric ulcerative colitis. Clones were sequenced by immunoSEQ multiplex PCR, and TCRdb holds only the in-frame ones, with some missing. The sample holds 50,000 to 65,000 clones, roughly nine tenths seen once. V and J are TRBV6-5 and TRBJ1-1; D is perhaps TRBD1 (6 bases). This sequence originates from a boy between 10 and 17 years old with severe ulcerative colitis. Sequenced sample: blood. The CDR3 spells CASSYSGGPGTEAFF. The CDR3 DNA follows: TGTGCCAGCAGTTACTCGGGGGGCCCTGGTACTGAAGCTTTCTTT.